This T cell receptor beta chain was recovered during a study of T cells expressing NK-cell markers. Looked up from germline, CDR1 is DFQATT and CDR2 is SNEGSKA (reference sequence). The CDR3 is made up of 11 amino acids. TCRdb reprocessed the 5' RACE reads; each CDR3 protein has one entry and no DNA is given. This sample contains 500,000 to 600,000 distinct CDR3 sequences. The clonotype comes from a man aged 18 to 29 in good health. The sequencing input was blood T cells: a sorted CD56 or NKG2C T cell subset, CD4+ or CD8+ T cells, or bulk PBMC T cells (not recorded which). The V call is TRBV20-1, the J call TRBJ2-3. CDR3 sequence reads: CSASPVLALYF.